This entry is about one TCR beta chain. Which antigen it targets is not known. Per-base quality was not reported, and no clone a single base away is much larger than it. The sample belongs to a study of blood T cell repertoires in COVID-19 (dated by TCRdb to 2019 to 2021). Concerning the study at large: The collaborator samples originated in the United States, Italy and Spain and spanned the acute and convalescent phases of COVID-19. The prospective study material was composed of cDNA or gDNA derived from T cells, B-cell-depleted T cells, or PBMCs. Subjects who had been exposed to COVID-19, were actively infected with it, or had recovered from it provided the deeply sampled blood TCRbeta repertoires that made up the dataset. The repertoires were released in a freely available public database intended as a resource for research on the immune response to SARS-CoV-2. Samples were obtained from the ongoing ImmuneRACE study (first 160 participants) and from over 1,000 subjects provided by 6 global collaborators. A de-identified subject ID, COVID-19 status, age in years and sex were almost always included in the sample metadata. Where available, HLA class I and class II types were obtained from metadata supplied by the sample provider rather than from assay-based typing. Broader findings and caveats from the paper: How much clinical and demographic metadata was included differed by source and by participant, and the metadata was provided uncurated.

TCRbeta CDR3 regions were amplified from genomic DNA using the immunoSEQ Assay, a bias-controlled multiplex PCR. In the authors' own workflow: The number of nucleated cells in each sample was estimated from the amplification of reference gene primers within the assay. To quantify the absolute abundance of each unique TCRbeta CDR3 rearrangement, sequence reads were collapsed and filtered. For each sample, productive Simpson clonality was calculated as the square root of Simpson's diversity index across productive rearrangements. TCRdb mirrors the immuneACCESS table, restricted to in-frame sequences. Some clones are absent from its copies; in checked studies, under half trace to an unresolved V gene, and the reason for the others is unknown. Clonal size and the V and J genes are those of that table, whereas D and trimming came from the DNA. For this sample the table gives roughly 130,000 clones, of which 84% were detected only once. The top ten hold 3% to 3.5% of the sample.

Participants in the prospective study were enrolled through a virtual design, were aged roughly 18 to 100 years, and lived in approximately 24 United States geographic areas. In the prospective study, cohorts were assigned on the basis of participant-reported clinical history obtained from a screening survey and a study questionnaire. In the prospective study, whole blood, serum and a nasopharyngeal or oropharyngeal swab were collected from each participant by mobile phlebotomists. Additional blood draws and questionnaires over an approximately two-month period could optionally be provided by prospective study participants. Blood samples from the prospective study were shipped frozen or at room temperature prior to DNA extraction. The TCR comes from a woman aged 45-65 years with acute COVID-19. What was sequenced was PBMCs or T cells enriched from blood (not recorded which).

The DNA sequence reads TGTGCCAGCAGTCGGACATTTAACGATGAGCAGTTCTTC. This encodes CASSRTFNDEQFF. Recombination linked TRBV6-5 to TRBJ2-1; D gene: possibly TRBD1, on 5 matching bases. Between the V and J ends, shortened by 5 bases and 8 bases respectively, the junction contains 13 bases. The CDR3 runs 13 residues from the cysteine to the phenylalanine. CDR3 DNA is the only sequence kept; it has 39 bases, read in frame from the first base. Via the germline V gene, CDR1 is MNHEY and CDR2 SVGAGI.